Listed below are T cell receptor beta chains from one sample, sequenced in a study of technical replicates of blood from several donors. Here immunoSEQ multiplex PCR was the method, and the copy in TCRdb shows in-frame clones only, minus some. The table has some 80,000 clones, approximately 94% seen once; the top ten hold more than 0.2%. Specimen: T cells isolated from PBMCs. The origin of the receptors is a human donor in good health. Both conserved end residues are part of each CDR3. D genes are given only for firm matches. The size field is filled for only some rows; it gives once, few, many or a size class.

j_call clone_size d_call v_call cdr3_nt cdr3_aa
TRBJ1-5 . . TRBV5-1 TGCGCCAGCAGCTTGTCAGGGTATCAGCCCCAGCATTTT CASSLSGYQPQHF
TRBJ1-1 . . TRBV7-8 TGTGCCAGCAGCATGACTCCCCCAGGGGACCTGAACACTGAAGCTTTCTTT CASSMTPPGDLNTEAFF
TRBJ2-1 . . TRBV6-1 TGTGCCAGCAGTAGCCTCCTAAATGAGCAGTTCTTC CASSSLLNEQFF
TRBJ2-1 . . TRBV7-9 TGTGCCAGCACCATCCAAGCGCAGCAGTTCTTC CASTIQAQQFF
TRBJ1-1 . TRBD1 TRBV7-9 TGTGCCAGCAGCCGCGGACAGGTCAACACTGAAGCTTTCTTT CASSRGQVNTEAFF
TRBJ2-3 . . TRBV5-1 TGCGCCAGCAGCTTGGCCCAAACGGGAGCCGGCACAGATACGCAGTATTTT CASSLAQTGAGTDTQYF
TRBJ1-1 . TRBD1 TRBV6-5 TGTGCCAGCAGCAGGGGGACTTTGGCTGAAGCTTTCTTT CASSRGTLAEAFF
TRBJ1-1 . TRBD1 TRBV4-1 TGCGCCACCGCGAGGACAGGGAGCACTGAAGCTTTCTTT CATARTGSTEAFF
TRBJ2-2 . . TRBV28 TGTGCCAGCACACACGTAAACACCGGGGAGCTGTTTTTT CASTHVNTGELFF
TRBJ1-2 . . TRBV5-1 TGCGCCAGTTCGACAGGATCCAACTATGGCTACACCTTC CASSTGSNYGYTF
TRBJ2-7 . . TRBV5-6 TGTGCCAGCAGCAGCGGATTGTACGAGCAGTACTTC CASSSGLYEQYF
TRBJ2-1 . TRBD2 TRBV2 TGTGCCAGCAGTGAGCCAGAAGCGGGGGGGACTGATGAGCAGTTCTTC CASSEPEAGGTDEQFF
TRBJ1-2 . TRBD1 TRBV28 TGTGCCAGCAGTCCGACAGGGGTTGGCTACACCTTC CASSPTGVGYTF
TRBJ2-1 . . TRBV5-6 TGTGCCAGCAGCTGGGGGGTTCGCCTTCCCGACTACAATGAGCAGTTCTTC CASSWGVRLPDYNEQFF
TRBJ1-1 few TRBD1 TRBV6-1 TGTGCCAGCAGTGAAGAGAACAGGGGGCGAGGTGAAGCTTTCTTT CASSEENRGRGEAFF
TRBJ2-5 . . TRBV19 TGTGCCAGTAGTATAACAGGAGAGACCCAGTACTTC CASSITGETQYF
TRBJ2-1 . . TRBV7-9 TGTGCCAGCTGCCCCGGGGGACCTAATGAGCAGTTCTTC CASCPGGPNEQFF
TRBJ2-7 once TRBD1 TRBV6-1 TGTGCCAGCAGCGCCTGGGACAGGGGATCGGGCGAGCAGTACTTC CASSAWDRGSGEQYF
TRBJ1-2 once . TRBV6-1 TGTGCCAGCAGTCCAACGCGAGGGGGTTATTATGGCTACACCTTC CASSPTRGGYYGYTF
TRBJ2-7 . . TRBV29-1 TGCAGCGTTGAAGGCCTAGCGCGCGAGCAGTACTTC CSVEGLAREQYF
TRBJ1-2 . . TRBV2 TGTGCCAGCAGTGAAACCCCCGGGACATTCTATGGCTACACCTTC CASSETPGTFYGYTF
TRBJ2-1 once . TRBV5-1 TGCGCCAGCAGCGGGACCGGGACATTGACAATTAATGAGCAGTTCTTC CASSGTGTLTINEQFF
TRBJ2-7 . TRBD1 TRBV2 TGTGCCAGCAGTGAACAGGCAGGGGGTTACTACGAGCAGTACTTC CASSEQAGGYYEQYF
TRBJ1-5 . . TRBV5-4 TGTGCCAGCAGCCCTGTCCCGACATGCACCAAGAATCAGCCCCAGCATTTT CASSPVPTCTKNQPQHF
TRBJ1-1 . . TRBV9 TGTGCCAGCAGTGAAGGGGATCCTAACACTGAAGCTTTCTTT CASSEGDPNTEAFF
TRBJ2-7 . . TRBV28 TGTGCCAGCAGTTTACCTAGCTCCTCCTACGAGCAGTACTTC CASSLPSSSYEQYF
TRBJ2-7 once . TRBV15 TGTGCCACCAGCAGGTCGGGTTACGAGCAGTACTTC CATSRSGYEQYF
TRBJ1-3 . . TRBV7-9 TGTGCCAGCAGCTTAGCCCGCGTCTATTTTACTGGAAACACCATATATTTT CASSLARVYFTGNTIYF
TRBJ2-7 . . TRBV21-1 . CASSKVGQGATYEQYF
TRBJ1-1 . . TRBV9 TGTGCCAGCAGCGTGGACTTGAACACTGAAGCTTTCTTT CASSVDLNTEAFF
TRBJ1-5 . TRBD1 TRBV6-1 TGTGCCAGCAGTGTTTGGGACAGGGACAGCAATCAGCCCCAGCATTTT CASSVWDRDSNQPQHF
TRBJ2-1 . TRBD1 TRBV27 TGTGCCAGCAGTTTATTAGGACAGGGTACCGGTGAGCAGTTCTTC CASSLLGQGTGEQFF
TRBJ1-1 . . TRBV7-9 TGTGCCAGCAGCTTAGCACGGGTAATCCTGAACACTGAAGCTTTCTTT CASSLARVILNTEAFF
TRBJ2-5 . TRBD1 TRBV5-1 TGCGCCAGCAGCTTAAGGGGGCCATTCGCTTTACAAGAGACCCAGTACTTC CASSLRGPFALQETQYF
TRBJ2-7 . TRBD1 TRBV29-1 TGCAGCGTTGGGGACAGGGAATACGAGCAGTACTTC CSVGDREYEQYF
TRBJ2-3 . TRBD2 TRBV11-3 TGTGCCAGCAGCCGGAATAGCGGGGCTAGCACAGATACGCAGTATTTT CASSRNSGASTDTQYF
TRBJ2-3 . . TRBV6-5 TGTGCCAGCAGTCCCCGGGTAGGAGATACGCAGTATTTT CASSPRVGDTQYF
TRBJ1-5 . . TRBV10-2 TGCGCCAGCAGTTACGGGACTTCGAATCAGCCCCAGCATTTT CASSYGTSNQPQHF
TRBJ2-3 . TRBD2 TRBV28 TGTGCCAGCAGCTTCCGACTAGCGGGGACCACAGATACGCAGTATTTT CASSFRLAGTTDTQYF
TRBJ2-7 . . TRBV2 TGTGCCAGCAGTTCCGGTACCTACGAGCAGTACTTC CASSSGTYEQYF
TRBJ2-7 few TRBD2 TRBV5-1 TGCGCCAGCAGCTTATCTAGCGGGAGTTCCTACGAGCAGTACTTC CASSLSSGSSYEQYF
TRBJ2-6 . . TRBV2 TGTGCCAGCAAGGAGACTGGGGCCAACGTCCTGACTTTC CASKETGANVLTF
TRBJ2-7 once TRBD2 TRBV11-2 TGTGCCAGCAGCCCCCTTTTGTGGGAGGGCCCCTACGAGCAGTACTTC CASSPLLWEGPYEQYF
TRBJ2-7 . TRBD1 TRBV5-1 TGCGCCAGCAGCTTGGACAGGGGGACCTACGAGCAGTACTTC CASSLDRGTYEQYF
TRBJ2-1 . TRBD2 TRBV11-2 TGTGCCAGCAGCTTCGCCCACGGGGGGACGGCCTCCAATGAGCAGTTCTTC CASSFAHGGTASNEQFF
TRBJ1-1 . . TRBV10-1 TGCGCCAGCAGTGAGAGGGGCGCTGAAGCTTTCTTT CASSERGAEAFF
TRBJ1-6 . TRBD1 TRBV11-3 TGTGCCAGCAGCTTGACTAGGGACAGGGGATCTAGGAATTCACCCCTCCACTTT CASSLTRDRGSRNSPLHF
TRBJ2-1 once . TRBV28 TGTGCCAGCAGGCCGGGGTCCTACAATGAGCAGTTCTTC CASRPGSYNEQFF
TRBJ1-4 . TRBD1 TRBV5-1 TGCGCCAGCAGCTTACAGGGGAATGAAAAACTGTTTTTT CASSLQGNEKLFF
TRBJ1-2 . . TRBV5-1 TGCGCCAGCAGCCGACAGGACGATAACTATGGCTACACCTTC CASSRQDDNYGYTF
TRBJ2-3 . TRBD2 TRBV5-6 TGTGCCAGCAGCCCAACTAAGCGGGGGCCAGATACGCAGTATTTT CASSPTKRGPDTQYF
TRBJ2-3 . . TRBV19 TGTGCCAGTAGGCTCGACGGGTTCGGGTTTGATACGCAGTATTTT CASRLDGFGFDTQYF
TRBJ2-5 . . TRBV4-1 TGCGCCAGCAGCCAAGAGGACAGCCAAGAGACCCAGTACTTC CASSQEDSQETQYF
TRBJ2-5 . . TRBV7-6 TGTGCCAGCAGCTTAGGACTAAAGGAGACCCAGTACTTC CASSLGLKETQYF